This T cell receptor beta chain was captured in a study of blood T cells in healthy people across ages. Turning to the study itself: Per two T cells, about one barcoded beta molecule was captured through template switching.

Concerning this clonotype itself: Its target is not known.

Primers used in a second PCR of roughly 6 to 11 cycles were a sample-barcoded 5' primer and a J-beta primer mix. Each CDR3 protein gets one entry after TCRdb re-called the 5' RACE reads with MiXCR. The repertoire includes about 1,800,000 distinct CDR3 sequences, approximately 28% of them detected once, and 7.7% sits in the top ten. General study findings and limits: Per million T cells, the diversity of TCR beta decreased roughly linearly as age advanced. Diversity estimated from one million T cells was considered an underestimate.

Germline CDR1 and CDR2: SGHVS and FNYEAQ. V was trimmed by 2 bases and J by 4 bases, leaving 13 bases between them. The CDR3 has 15 amino acids. The gene calls are TRBV7-6 and TRBJ2-3, with unresolved D. This TCR came from a woman in her thirties in good health. The sequenced sample was blood. CDR3 sequence reads: CASSLRAFTADTQYF. The CDR3 nucleotides are TGTGCCAGCAGCTTACGCGCGTTTACGGCAGATACGCAGTATTTT.